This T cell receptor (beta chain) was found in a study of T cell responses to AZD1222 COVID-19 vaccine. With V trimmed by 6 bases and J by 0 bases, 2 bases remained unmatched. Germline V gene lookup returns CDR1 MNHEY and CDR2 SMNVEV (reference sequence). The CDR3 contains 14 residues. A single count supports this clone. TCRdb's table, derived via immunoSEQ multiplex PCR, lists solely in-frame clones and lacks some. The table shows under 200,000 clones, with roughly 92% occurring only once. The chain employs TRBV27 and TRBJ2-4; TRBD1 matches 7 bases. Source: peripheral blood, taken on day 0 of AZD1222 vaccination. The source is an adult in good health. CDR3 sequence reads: CASRGTVAKNIQYF. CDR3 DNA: TGTGCCAGCAGAGGGACAGTAGCCAAAAACATTCAGTACTTC.